This paragraph reports one T cell receptor beta chain. The data are from a study of blood T cell repertoires in COVID-19. About the research overall: Both acute and convalescent COVID-19 samples were obtained from the United States, Italy and Spain. The cDNA or gDNA used as material had been derived from T cells, B-cell-depleted T cells, or PBMCs.

Study processing details: Researchers report that nucleated cell counts were estimated from reference gene primer amplification. This table comes from immunoSEQ multiplex PCR, and its TCRdb copy is limited to in-frame clones, with some not included. The V and J calls and clone size are taken from that table; D and trimming were inferred from the DNA. The table includes roughly 41,000 clones, around 89% detected once. The CDR3 spans 17 residues. V lost 5 bases and J lost 3, with 22 bases in between. Germline CDR1 and CDR2: SGHAT and FQNNGV. The sequence derives from a human donor in a cohort sampled during active COVID-19. The rearrangement joins TRBV11-2 to TRBJ1-1, with D unresolved. The specimen was peripheral blood. The CDR3 sequence is CASSIRPTIGSDTEAFF. CDR3 DNA sequence: TGTGCCAGCAGCATAAGGCCGACAATAGGCTCGGACACTGAAGCTTTCTTT.